This paragraph covers one T cell receptor beta chain sequence. The source of the sample is a study of technical replicates of blood from several donors. With 0 bases clipped from V and 1 base from J, the junction kept 5 bases outside the gene matches. This CDR3 spans 17 amino acids. The germline V gene has CDR1 SGHVS and CDR2 FNYEAQ. Clones were sequenced by immunoSEQ multiplex PCR, and TCRdb holds only the in-frame ones, with some missing. Of approximately 70,000 clones in the sample, 91% were seen once. This chain connects TRBV7-6 to TRBJ2-1, with TRBD2 matching over 8 bases. The sample was T cells isolated from PBMCs. This clonotype was obtained from a human donor in good health. Some clones in this sample may be carry-over from other donors' samples. The CDR3 region has the DNA TGTGCCAGCAGCTTAGCGGTGCGGGGGGCTTCCTACAATGAGCAGTTCTTC. This codes for CASSLAVRGASYNEQFF.